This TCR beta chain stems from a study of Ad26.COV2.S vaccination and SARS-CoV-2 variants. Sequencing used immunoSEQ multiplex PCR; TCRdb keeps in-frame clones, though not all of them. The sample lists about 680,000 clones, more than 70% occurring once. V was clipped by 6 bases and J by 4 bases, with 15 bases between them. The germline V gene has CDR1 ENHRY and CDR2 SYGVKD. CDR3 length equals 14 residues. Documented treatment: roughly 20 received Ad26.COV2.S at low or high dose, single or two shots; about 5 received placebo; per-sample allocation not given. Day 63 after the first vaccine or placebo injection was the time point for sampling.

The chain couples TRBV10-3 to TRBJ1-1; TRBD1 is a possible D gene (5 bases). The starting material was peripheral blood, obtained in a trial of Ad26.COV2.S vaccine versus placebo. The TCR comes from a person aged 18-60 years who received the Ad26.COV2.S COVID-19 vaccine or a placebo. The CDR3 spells CAIRATAVGTEAFF. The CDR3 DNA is TGTGCCATCAGAGCGACAGCCGTTGGCACTGAAGCTTTCTTT.